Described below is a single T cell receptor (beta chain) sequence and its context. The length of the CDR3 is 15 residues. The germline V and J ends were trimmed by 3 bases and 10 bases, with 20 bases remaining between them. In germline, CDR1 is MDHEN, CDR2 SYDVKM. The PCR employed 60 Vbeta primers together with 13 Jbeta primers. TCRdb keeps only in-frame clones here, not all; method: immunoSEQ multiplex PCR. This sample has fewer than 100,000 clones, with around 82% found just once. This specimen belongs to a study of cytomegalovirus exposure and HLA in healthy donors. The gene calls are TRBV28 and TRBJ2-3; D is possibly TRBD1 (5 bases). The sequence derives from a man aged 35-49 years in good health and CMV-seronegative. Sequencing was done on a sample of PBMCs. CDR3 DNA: TGTGCCAGCAGTTTTCGGTCAGGAAAGGGGCACGCGCAGTATTTT. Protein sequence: CASSFRSGKGHAQYF.